The source of this T cell receptor (beta chain) is a study of T cells after yellow fever vaccination. This clonotype was picked up many times. Germline V gives CDR1 MNHEY, CDR2 SVGAGI. The CDR3 has 13 amino acids. V dropped 7 bases and J dropped 4 bases, with 13 bases sitting between them. A universal primer site and UMIs were added as TCR cDNA was made by 5'RACE template switching. TCRdb re-derived calls from the 5' RACE reads in MiXCR, one entry per CDR3 protein. The sample includes just over 300,000 distinct CDR3 sequences, about 3.5% of them seen just once. The origin of this receptor is a young man who received the YFV17D yellow fever vaccine. The sample was PBMCs, taken on the day of the yellow fever booster vaccination. This chain links TRBV6-5 with TRBJ1-1, with D possibly being TRBD1 (5 bases). The CDR3: CASINTGGTEAFF. The CDR3 DNA reads TGTGCCAGCATCAACACGGGGGGCACTGAAGCTTTCTTT.